This entry lists 22 T cell receptor beta chains sequenced from one sample in a study of OX40 agonist ivuxolimab in advanced cancers. Generated by immunoSEQ multiplex PCR, the TCRdb table keeps only in-frame clones and is missing some. The table has roughly 90,000 clones, approximately 91% seen once. The starting material was CD4+ or CD8+ T cells sorted from blood, obtained in a trial of the OX40 agonist ivuxolimab. The receptors come from an adult with an advanced solid tumor such as melanoma, head and neck, liver or kidney cancer.

CDR3 DNA sequence: TGTGCCAGCAGCCCGGGACTAGCTTATGTGGACATTCAGTACTTC. Protein: CASSPGLAYVDIQYF. V gene TRBV5-4 combines with J gene TRBJ2-4; the match to TRBD2 covers 9 bases. The CDR3 loop spans 15 amino acids. Germline values: CDR1 SGHNT, CDR2 YYREEE (reference sequence). Trimming at V came to 4 bases and at J to 8 bases, leaving 10 bases not matched to a gene.

The CDR3 nucleotides are TGTGCCATCAGTGAGGGGGGCGGTAGCGGGTATGAGCAGTTCTTC. This encodes CAISEGGGSGYEQFF. The rearrangement links TRBV10-3 to TRBJ2-1; a possible D gene is TRBD2 (7 bases). This CDR3 region has 15 residues. The V and J ends lost 2 bases and 8 bases respectively, with 16 bases between them. CDR1 is ENHRY, CDR2 SYGVKD, per germline.

This chain connects TRBV29-1 to TRBJ2-7, with 10 bases that match TRBD2. V dropped 3 bases and J dropped 4; count of bases not matched to a gene: 3. The CDR3 runs 13 residues. Looked up from germline, CDR1 is SQVTM and CDR2 is ANQGSEA. The CDR3 bases are TGCAGCGTTGAGTCTAGCGGGGGTTACGAGCAGTACTTC. It encodes CSVESSGGYEQYF.

The J gene is TRBJ2-2, the V gene TRBV10-2; unclear D gene. The V gene lost 8 bases and the J gene lost 1 base, with 11 bases spanning the gap. The V gene's germline CDR1 is WSHSY and CDR2 SAAADI. CDR3 length: 14 residues. In DNA form, the CDR3 reads TGCGCCAGCCAAAACCTACGGAACACCGGGGAGCTGTTTTTT. Encoded protein: CASQNLRNTGELFF.

V gene TRBV2 combines with J gene TRBJ2-1, with D possibly being TRBD2 (5 bases). CDR1 is SNHLY, CDR2 FYNNEI, per germline. The CDR3 covers 12 residues. Trimming shortened V by 6 bases and J by 12 bases, and 15 bases separated the two germline ends. This CDR3 reads CASRALAVRQFF. The CDR3 nucleotides read TGTGCCAGCAGAGCTCTAGCTGTCCGGCAGTTCTTC.

The sample holds a few counts of this clone. CDR3 protein: CASSSTGGPPEQYF. The CDR3, as DNA: TGTGCCAGCAGTTCCACCGGGGGCCCCCCCGAGCAGTACTTC. The genes are TRBV28 and TRBJ2-7, with D possibly being TRBD1 or TRBD2 (6 bases each). This CDR3 is 14 amino acids long. Trimming removed 4 bases at V and 6 bases at J, with 16 bases between. In germline, CDR1 is MDHEN, CDR2 SYDVKM.

About this clone: Other DNA sequences of this sample code for an identical CDR3. V is TRBV5-4 and J is TRBJ2-6; D uncertain. Germline CDR1 reads SGHNT; CDR2 reads YYREEE (reference sequence). The V end lost 0 bases, the J end lost 0 bases, and 7 bases lay between the germline ends. This CDR3 region has 16 residues. CDR3 nucleotides: TGTGCCAGCAGCTTGGGCGGAAGCTCTGGGGCCAACGTCCTGACTTTC. It translates to CASSLGGSSGANVLTF.

The CDR3 spells CASVGSRYEQYF. In DNA, the CDR3 is TGTGCCAGCGTTGGCAGTCGCTACGAGCAGTACTTC. The rearrangement uses TRBV28 and TRBJ2-7; D is unclear. CDR3 length: 12 amino acids. Per the germline V gene, CDR1 is MDHEN and CDR2 is SYDVKM. V was trimmed by 8 bases and J by 3 bases, leaving 11 bases between them. Filled out from reference TRBV28 and TRBJ2-7, the complete variable domain reads DVKVTQSSRYLVKRTGEKVFLECVQDMDHENMFWYRQDPGLGLRLIYFSYDVKMKEKGDIPEGYSVSREKKERFSLILESASTNQTSMYLCASVGSRYEQYFGPGTRLTVT.

This clone was counted once. The rearrangement joins TRBV19 to TRBJ2-1; D remains ambiguous. CDR1 and CDR2 (germline): LNHDA, SQIVND (reference sequence). Trimming took off 5 bases at V and 0 bases at J, with 11 bases between the two ends. CDR3 length: 15 amino acids. CDR3 in DNA: TGTGCCAGTAGTGGAATGCAGAGCTCCTACAATGAGCAGTTCTTC. As protein: CASSGMQSSYNEQFF.

This chain connects TRBV6-6 to TRBJ2-7; 10 bases align to TRBD1. Germline CDR1 reads MNHNY; CDR2 reads SVGAGI (reference sequence). V shed 2 bases and J 3 bases; nucleotides not matched to a gene: 1. The CDR3 extends over 14 amino acids. DNA of the CDR3: TGTGCCAGCAGTTACCGGGACAGGGGCTACGAGCAGTACTTC. It translates to CASSYRDRGYEQYF.

The chain couples TRBV2 to TRBJ1-1; possibly TRBD1 for D (6 bases). The V gene's germline CDR1 is SNHLY and CDR2 FYNNEI. V was clipped by 5 bases and J by 0 bases, with 13 bases between them. This CDR3 is built from 15 residues. CDR3 loop: CASSPRTVMNTEAFF. The CDR3 DNA reads TGTGCCAGCAGTCCGAGGACAGTCATGAACACTGAAGCTTTCTTT. The entire variable domain, with the rest obtained from reference TRBV2 and TRBJ1-1, is as follows: EPEVTQTPSHQVTQMGQEVILRCVPISNHLYFYWYRQILGQKVEFLVSFYNNEISEKSEIFDDQFSVERPDGSNFTLKIRSTKLEDSAMYFCASSPRTVMNTEAFFGQGTRLTVV.

This CDR3 reads CASSQGLAPGATADTQYF. In DNA form, the CDR3 reads TGTGCCAGCAGCCAAGGACTAGCCCCCGGTGCCACGGCTGATACGCAGTATTTT. The chain links TRBV14 to TRBJ2-3; 7 bases line up with TRBD2. The germline V gene encodes CDR1 SGHDN and CDR2 FVKESK. The CDR3 covers 18 residues. J was trimmed by 6 bases and V by 1 base; bases with no gene match: 16.

This clone was seen a few times. V is TRBV2 and J is TRBJ2-7; possible D gene TRBD1, 5 bases. Trimming pared 3 bases from V and 0 bases from J, leaving 9 bases between. The CDR3 sequence is 14 residues long. Germline CDR1 is SNHLY and CDR2 is FYNNEI. This CDR3 reads CASSEQGFSYEQYF. The CDR3 DNA reads as TGTGCCAGCAGTGAGCAGGGATTCTCCTACGAGCAGTACTTC.

The chain combines TRBV5-5 with TRBJ2-7, with 9 bases fitting TRBD2. Germline CDR1 and CDR2: SGHKS and YYEKEE (reference sequence). J was trimmed by 3 bases and V by 4 bases; bases with no gene match: 8. The CDR3 consists of 15 residues. The CDR3 DNA reads TGTGCCAGCAGCACGGGACTAGCCGTCAACTACGAGCAGTACTTC. Its translation: CASSTGLAVNYEQYF.

This clone was counted once. For the CDR3, the DNA is TGTGCCGCCAGTGGGAGAAGACCAACTAATGAAAAACTGTTTTTT. It specifies CAASGRRPTNEKLFF. This rearrangement joins TRBV6-5 to TRBJ1-4; D unclear. Trimming took 11 bases from V and 0 from J, leaving 16 bases between them. The CDR3 contains 15 residues. The germline gives CDR1 MNHEY, CDR2 SVGAGI.

The rearrangement links TRBV5-1 to TRBJ2-5; no reliable D call. The CDR3 has 12 residues. V was clipped by 2 bases and J by 3 bases, with 5 bases between them. CDR1 is SGHRS, CDR2 YFSETQ, per germline. The CDR3 DNA reads as TGCGCCAGCAGCTTCAATAAAGAGACCCAGTACTTC. This codes for CASSFNKETQYF.

This chain uses TRBV5-6 with TRBJ2-3; 14 positions agree with TRBD2. The CDR3 contains 16 residues. Germline V gives CDR1 SGHDT, CDR2 YYEEEE. V shed 4 bases, J shed 3 bases, and the junction held 4 bases outside the gene matches. CDR3 DNA: TGTGCCAGCAGCCTAGGACTAGCGGGAGGTACAGATACGCAGTATTTT. This encodes CASSLGLAGGTDTQYF.

This chain links TRBV4-3 with TRBJ2-1; 8 positions agree with TRBD2. This CDR3 region has 16 residues. V shed 5 bases and J 6 bases; nucleotides not matched to a gene: 12. Germline CDR1 and CDR2: LGHNA and YSLEER. The CDR3 sequence is CASSSTTSGPFNEQFF. The CDR3 bases are TGCGCCAGCAGCTCTACCACTAGCGGCCCCTTCAATGAGCAGTTCTTC.

Remarks on this clone: This CDR3 is also generated by other DNA sequences in the sample. The chain combines TRBV5-4 with TRBJ2-5; D unresolved. Germline V lookup: CDR1 SGHNT, CDR2 YYREEE (reference sequence). The CDR3 totals 13 residues. V was pared by 0 bases and J by 1 base, with 4 bases between. The CDR3 DNA follows: TGTGCCAGCAGCTTGGGGACCCAAGAGACCCAGTACTTC. It yields the protein CASSLGTQETQYF.

DNA of the CDR3: TGTGCCAGCAGCCTAAGACTAGCGGGAGGTTCAGATACGCAGTATTTT. As protein: CASSLRLAGGSDTQYF. The chain is built from TRBV11-3 and TRBJ2-3; 13 bases match TRBD2. CDR1 is SGHNT, CDR2 YENEEA, per germline. The CDR3 has 16 residues. V lost 5 bases to trimming and J lost 4 bases; unmatched junction nucleotides: 6.

This chain connects TRBV28 to TRBJ1-3; tentatively, D is TRBD1 (5 bases). CDR1 is MDHEN and CDR2 is SYDVKM in the germline V gene. The V end was cut by 5 bases, the J end by 1 base, with 15 bases between. The CDR3 is 16 residues long. The CDR3 reads CASSPTGGISGNTIYF. In DNA, the CDR3 is TGTGCCAGCAGTCCGACGGGGGGGATTTCTGGAAACACCATATATTTT. The variable domain in full, with the rest retrieved from reference TRBV28 and TRBJ1-3, is DVKVTQSSRYLVKRTGEKVFLECVQDMDHENMFWYRQDPGLGLRLIYFSYDVKMKEKGDIPEGYSVSREKKERFSLILESASTNQTSMYLCASSPTGGISGNTIYFGEGSWLTVV.

This clone is a singleton in its sample. The genes are TRBV28 and TRBJ1-4; D gene ambiguous. V gave up 4 bases and J gave up 7 bases, with 4 bases separating them. CDR3 size: 11 residues. Germline V gene sequence: CDR1 MDHEN, CDR2 SYDVKM. The CDR3 nucleotides read TGTGCCAGCAGTTATCGTGAAAAACTGTTTTTT. Translating gives CASSYREKLFF. Looking up the rest from reference TRBV28 and TRBJ1-4 gives the full variable domain: DVKVTQSSRYLVKRTGEKVFLECVQDMDHENMFWYRQDPGLGLRLIYFSYDVKMKEKGDIPEGYSVSREKKERFSLILESASTNQTSMYLCASSYREKLFFGSGTQLSVL.